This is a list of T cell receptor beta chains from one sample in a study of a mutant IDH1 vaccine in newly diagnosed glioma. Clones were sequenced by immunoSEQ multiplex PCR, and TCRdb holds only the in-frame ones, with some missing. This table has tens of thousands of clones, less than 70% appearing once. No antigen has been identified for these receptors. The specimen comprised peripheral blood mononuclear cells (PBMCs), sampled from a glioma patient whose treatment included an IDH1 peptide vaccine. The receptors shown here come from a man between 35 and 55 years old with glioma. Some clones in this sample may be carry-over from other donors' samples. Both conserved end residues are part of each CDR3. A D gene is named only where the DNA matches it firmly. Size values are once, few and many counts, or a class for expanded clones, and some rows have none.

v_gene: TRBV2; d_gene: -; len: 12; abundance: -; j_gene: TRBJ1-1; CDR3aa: CASRPTGTEAFF; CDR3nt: TGTGCCAGCAGACCGACGGGGACTGAAGCTTTCTTT
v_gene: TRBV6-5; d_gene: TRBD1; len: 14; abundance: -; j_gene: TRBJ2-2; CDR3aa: CATRLTGGAGELFF; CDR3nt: TGTGCCACCCGACTGACAGGGGGTGCCGGGGAGCTGTTTTTT
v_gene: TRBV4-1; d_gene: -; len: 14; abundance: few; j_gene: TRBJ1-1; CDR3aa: CASANPLEGTEAFF; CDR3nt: TGCGCCAGCGCAAACCCTTTAGAGGGCACTGAAGCTTTCTTT
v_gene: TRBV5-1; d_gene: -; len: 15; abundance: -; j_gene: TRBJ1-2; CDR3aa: CASSPWENVPYGYTF; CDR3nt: TGCGCCAGCAGCCCGTGGGAGAACGTGCCCTATGGCTACACCTTC
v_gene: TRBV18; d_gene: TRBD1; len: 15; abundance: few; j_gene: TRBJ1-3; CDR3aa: CASSSQGASGNTIYF; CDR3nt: TGTGCCAGCTCATCACAGGGGGCGTCTGGAAACACCATATATTTT
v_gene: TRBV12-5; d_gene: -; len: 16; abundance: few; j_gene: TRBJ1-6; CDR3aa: CASGVQGYGNNSPLHF; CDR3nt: TGTGCTAGTGGAGTACAGGGATACGGGAATAATTCACCCCTCCACTTT
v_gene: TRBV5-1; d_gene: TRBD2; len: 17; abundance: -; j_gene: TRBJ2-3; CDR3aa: CASSLFGTSGVADTQYF; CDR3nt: TGCGCCAGCAGCTTGTTTGGGACTAGCGGGGTGGCAGATACGCAGTATTTT
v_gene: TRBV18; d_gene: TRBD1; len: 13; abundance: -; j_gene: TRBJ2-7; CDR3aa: CASSSGTGLEQYF; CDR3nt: TGTGCCAGCTCGTCCGGGACAGGGCTTGAGCAGTACTTC
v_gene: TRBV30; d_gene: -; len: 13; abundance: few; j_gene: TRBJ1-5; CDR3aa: CAWSVQYDQPQHF; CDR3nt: TGTGCCTGGAGTGTACAGTACGATCAGCCCCAGCATTTT
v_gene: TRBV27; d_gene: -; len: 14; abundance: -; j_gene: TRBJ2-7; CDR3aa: CASSLAGARVEQYF; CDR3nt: TGTGCCAGCAGTTTAGCAGGGGCGAGGGTCGAGCAGTACTTC
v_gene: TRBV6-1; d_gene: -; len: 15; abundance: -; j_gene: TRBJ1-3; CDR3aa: CASTPGRTAGNTIYF; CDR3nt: TGTGCCAGCACCCCGGGCCGGACCGCCGGAAACACCATATATTTT
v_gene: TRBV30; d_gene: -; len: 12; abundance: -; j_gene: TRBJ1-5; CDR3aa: CAWGNQGQPQHF; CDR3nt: TGTGCCTGGGGGAATCAGGGACAGCCCCAGCATTTT
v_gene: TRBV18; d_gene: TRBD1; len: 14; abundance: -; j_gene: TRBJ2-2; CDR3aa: CASSPWTGGRELFF; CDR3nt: TGTGCCAGCTCACCGTGGACAGGGGGCCGGGAGCTGTTTTTT
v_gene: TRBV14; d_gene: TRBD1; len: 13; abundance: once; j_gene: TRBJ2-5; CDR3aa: CASSQTRTGTQYF; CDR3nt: TGTGCCAGCAGCCAAACTAGGACAGGGACCCAGTACTTC
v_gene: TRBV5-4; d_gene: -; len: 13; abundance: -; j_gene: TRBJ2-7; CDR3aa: CASSTGTDYEQYF; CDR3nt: TGTGCCAGCAGCACCGGGACGGACTACGAGCAGTACTTC
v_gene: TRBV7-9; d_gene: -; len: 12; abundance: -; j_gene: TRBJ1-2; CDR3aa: CASSLAGTRDTF; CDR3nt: TGTGCCAGCAGCTTAGCGGGGACGCGGGACACCTTC
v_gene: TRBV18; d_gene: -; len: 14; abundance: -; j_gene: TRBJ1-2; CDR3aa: CASSPGDRGYGYTF; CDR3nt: TGTGCCAGCTCACCAGGGGATCGCGGCTATGGCTACACCTTC
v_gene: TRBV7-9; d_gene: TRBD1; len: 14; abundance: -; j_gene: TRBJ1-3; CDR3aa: CASSLGQVSNTIYF; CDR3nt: TGTGCCAGCAGCTTGGGACAGGTCTCAAACACCATATATTTT
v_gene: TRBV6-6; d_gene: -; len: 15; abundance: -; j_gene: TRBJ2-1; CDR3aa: CASTKGGAAYNEQFF; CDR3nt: TGTGCCAGCACTAAAGGAGGGGCCGCCTACAATGAGCAGTTCTTC
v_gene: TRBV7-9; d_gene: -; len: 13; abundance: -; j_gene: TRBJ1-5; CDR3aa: CASSSGLTQPQHF; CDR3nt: TGTGCCAGCAGCTCCGGACTCACCCAGCCCCAGCATTTT
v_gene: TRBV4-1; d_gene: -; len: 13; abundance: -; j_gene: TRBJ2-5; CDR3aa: CASSQGQLGPQYF; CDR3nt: TGCGCCAGCAGCCAAGGGCAACTAGGGCCCCAGTACTTC
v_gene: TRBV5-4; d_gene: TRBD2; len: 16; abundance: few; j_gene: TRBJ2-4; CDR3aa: CASSLLGFSGGDIQYF; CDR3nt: TGTGCCAGCAGCTTGTTAGGCTTTAGCGGGGGTGACATTCAGTACTTC
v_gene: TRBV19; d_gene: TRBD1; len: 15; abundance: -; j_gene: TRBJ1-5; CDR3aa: CASSTAQGAVQPQHF; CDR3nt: TGTGCCAGTAGTACAGCACAGGGGGCCGTTCAGCCCCAGCATTTT
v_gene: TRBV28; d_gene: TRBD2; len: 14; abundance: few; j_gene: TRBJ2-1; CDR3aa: CASSRLAGSNEQFF; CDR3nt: TGTGCCAGCAGTCGTCTAGCGGGGTCTAATGAGCAGTTCTTC
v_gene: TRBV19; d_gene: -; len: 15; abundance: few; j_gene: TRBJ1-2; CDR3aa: CASSRPGQGDYGYTF; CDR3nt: TGTGCCAGTAGCCGCCCCGGCCAGGGTGACTATGGCTACACCTTC
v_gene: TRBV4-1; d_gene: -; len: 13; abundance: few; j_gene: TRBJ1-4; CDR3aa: CASSPGTDEKLFF; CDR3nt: TGCGCCAGCAGCCCAGGTACGGATGAAAAACTGTTTTTT
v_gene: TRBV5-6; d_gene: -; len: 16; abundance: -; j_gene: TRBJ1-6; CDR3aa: CASSLGQVRSNSPLHF; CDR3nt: TGTGCCAGCAGCTTGGGACAGGTACGATCGAATTCACCCCTCCACTTT
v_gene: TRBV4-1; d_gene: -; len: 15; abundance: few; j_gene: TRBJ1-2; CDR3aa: CASSQDSTGLYGYTF; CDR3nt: TGCGCCAGCAGCCAAGATAGTACGGGTTTGTATGGCTACACCTTC
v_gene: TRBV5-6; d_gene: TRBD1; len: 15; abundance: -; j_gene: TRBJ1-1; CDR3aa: CASRLDRGPNTEAFF; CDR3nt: TGTGCCAGCAGATTAGACAGGGGGCCGAACACTGAAGCTTTCTTT
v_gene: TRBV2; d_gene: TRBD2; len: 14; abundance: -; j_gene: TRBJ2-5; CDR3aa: CASREAGYQETQYF; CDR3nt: TGTGCCAGCAGAGAAGCGGGGTACCAAGAGACCCAGTACTTC
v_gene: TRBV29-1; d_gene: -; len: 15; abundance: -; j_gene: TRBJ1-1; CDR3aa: CSVVRVGGPNTEAFF; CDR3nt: TGCAGCGTTGTGAGGGTCGGGGGACCGAACACTGAAGCTTTCTTT
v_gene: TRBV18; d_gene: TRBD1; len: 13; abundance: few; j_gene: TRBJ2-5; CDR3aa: CASSPGTEETQYF; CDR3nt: TGTGCCAGCTCACCAGGGACAGAAGAGACCCAGTACTTC
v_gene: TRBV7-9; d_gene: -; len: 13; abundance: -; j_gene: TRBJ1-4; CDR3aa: CASRRGASEKLFF; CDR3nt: TGTGCCAGCCGTCGGGGGGCGTCGGAAAAACTGTTTTTT
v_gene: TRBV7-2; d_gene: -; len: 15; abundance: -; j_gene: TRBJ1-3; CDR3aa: CASSPGSVSGNTIYF; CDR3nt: TGTGCCAGCAGCCCAGGGTCCGTCTCTGGAAACACCATATATTTT
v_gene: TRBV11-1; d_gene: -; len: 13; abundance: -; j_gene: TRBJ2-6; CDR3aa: CASSLYGANVLTF; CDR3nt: TGTGCCAGCAGCCTCTACGGGGCCAACGTCCTGACTTTC
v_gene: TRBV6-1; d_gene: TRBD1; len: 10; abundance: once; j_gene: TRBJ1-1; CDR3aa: CASSRDRGFF; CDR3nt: TGTGCCAGCAGCCGGGACAGAGGATTCTTT
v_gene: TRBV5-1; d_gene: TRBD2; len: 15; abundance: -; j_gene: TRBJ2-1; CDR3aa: CASSSTSGAGNEQFF; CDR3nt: TGCGCCAGCAGCTCAACTAGCGGGGCGGGCAATGAGCAGTTCTTC
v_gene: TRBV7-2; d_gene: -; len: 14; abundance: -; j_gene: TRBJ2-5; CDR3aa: CASSFLGRQETQYF; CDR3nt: TGTGCCAGCAGCTTTTTAGGTCGGCAAGAGACCCAGTACTTC
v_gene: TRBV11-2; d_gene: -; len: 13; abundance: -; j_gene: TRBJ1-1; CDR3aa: CASSLGLGVEAFF; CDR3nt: TGTGCCAGCAGCTTAGGGTTAGGGGTGGAAGCTTTCTTT
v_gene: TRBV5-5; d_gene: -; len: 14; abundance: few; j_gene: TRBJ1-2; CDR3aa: CASSPGHPNYGYTF; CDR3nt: TGTGCCAGCAGCCCGGGACATCCGAACTATGGCTACACCTTC
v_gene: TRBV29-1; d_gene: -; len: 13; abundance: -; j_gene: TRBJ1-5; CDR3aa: CSVVEQGGQPQHF; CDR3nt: TGCAGCGTTGTGGAACAGGGTGGTCAGCCCCAGCATTTT
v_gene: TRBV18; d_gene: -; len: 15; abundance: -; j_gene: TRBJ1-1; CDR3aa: CASSPVTSLKNEAFF; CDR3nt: TGTGCCAGCTCACCAGTGACAAGTCTTAAGAATGAAGCTTTCTTT
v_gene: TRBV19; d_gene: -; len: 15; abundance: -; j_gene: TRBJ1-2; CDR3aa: CASSIDLGPNYGYTF; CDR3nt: TGTGCCAGTAGTATAGACCTTGGACCTAACTATGGCTACACCTTC
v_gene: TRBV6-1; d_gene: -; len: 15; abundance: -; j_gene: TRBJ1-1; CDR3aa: CASSELGGPNTEAFF; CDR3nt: TGTGCCAGCAGTGAACTCGGGGGGCCTAACACTGAAGCTTTCTTT
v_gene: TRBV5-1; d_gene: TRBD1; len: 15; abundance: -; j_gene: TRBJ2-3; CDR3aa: CASSTDREGTDTQYF; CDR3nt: TGCGCCAGCAGCACAGACAGGGAAGGCACAGATACGCAGTATTTT
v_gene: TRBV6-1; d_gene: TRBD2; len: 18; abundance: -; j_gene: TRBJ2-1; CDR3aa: CASSEPFYTSGAYNEQFF; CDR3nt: TGTGCCAGCAGTGAACCATTTTACACTAGCGGGGCCTACAATGAGCAGTTCTTC
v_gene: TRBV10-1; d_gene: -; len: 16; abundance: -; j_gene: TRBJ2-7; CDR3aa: CASSESMADPTDEQYF; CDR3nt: TGCGCCAGCAGTGAGTCAATGGCAGATCCCACAGACGAGCAGTACTTC
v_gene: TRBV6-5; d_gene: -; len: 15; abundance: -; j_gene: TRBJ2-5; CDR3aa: CASSFYAGLQETQYF; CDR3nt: TGTGCCAGCAGTTTCTATGCGGGGCTTCAAGAGACCCAGTACTTC
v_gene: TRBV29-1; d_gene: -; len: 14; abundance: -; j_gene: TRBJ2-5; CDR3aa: CSATARGARETQYF; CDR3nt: TGCAGCGCCACCGCCCGGGGGGCGAGGGAGACCCAGTACTTC
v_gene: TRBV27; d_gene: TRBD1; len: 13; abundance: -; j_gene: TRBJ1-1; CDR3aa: CASSSLTGAEAFF; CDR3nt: TGTGCCAGCAGTTCCTTAACAGGGGCTGAAGCTTTCTTT
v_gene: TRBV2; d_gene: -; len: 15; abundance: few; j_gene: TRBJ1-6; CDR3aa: CASSPQALSGSPLHF; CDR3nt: TGTGCCAGCAGTCCCCAGGCCTTGAGTGGCTCACCCCTCCACTTT